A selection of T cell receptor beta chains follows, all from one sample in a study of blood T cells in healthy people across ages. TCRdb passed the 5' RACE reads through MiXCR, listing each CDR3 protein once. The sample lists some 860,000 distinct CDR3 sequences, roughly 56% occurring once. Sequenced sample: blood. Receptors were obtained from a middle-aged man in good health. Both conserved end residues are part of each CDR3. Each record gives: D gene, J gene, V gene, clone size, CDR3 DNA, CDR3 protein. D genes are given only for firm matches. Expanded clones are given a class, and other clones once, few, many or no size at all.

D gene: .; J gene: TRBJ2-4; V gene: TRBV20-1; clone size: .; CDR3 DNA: TGCAGTGCTAGGGATGACAGTCTGATTCAGTACTTC; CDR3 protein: CSARDDSLIQYF
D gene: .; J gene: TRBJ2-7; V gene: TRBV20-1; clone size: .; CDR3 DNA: TGCAGTGCTAGAGATCGAGACTATCTCTACGAGCAGTACTTC; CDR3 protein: CSARDRDYLYEQYF
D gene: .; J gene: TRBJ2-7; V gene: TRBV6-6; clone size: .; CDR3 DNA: TGTGCCAGCAGTCGGGTCTTATACGAGCAGTACTTC; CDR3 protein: CASSRVLYEQYF
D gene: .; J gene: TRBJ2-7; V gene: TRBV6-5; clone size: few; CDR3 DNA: TGTGCCAGCAGTCGAACCCCTGACCCAAAATATTCCGAGCAGTACTTC; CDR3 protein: CASSRTPDPKYSEQYF
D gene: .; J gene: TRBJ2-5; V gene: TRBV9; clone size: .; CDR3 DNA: TGTGCCAGCAGCGTAGGACTGATCCAAGAGACCCAGTACTTC; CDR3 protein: CASSVGLIQETQYF
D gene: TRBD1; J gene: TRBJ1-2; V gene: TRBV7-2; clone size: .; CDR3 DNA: TGTGCCAGCAGCTATACAGGGGGGCAGAGTTATGGTTACACCTTC; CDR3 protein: CASSYTGGQSYGYTF
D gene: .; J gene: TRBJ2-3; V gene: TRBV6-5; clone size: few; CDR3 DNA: TGTGCCAGCAGTTACTCGATAGGGACAGATACGCAGTATTTT; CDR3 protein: CASSYSIGTDTQYF
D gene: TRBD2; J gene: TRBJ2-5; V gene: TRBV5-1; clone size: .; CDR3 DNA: TGCGCCAGCAGCTTGGAGCCTGGGACTATACAAGAGACCCAGTACTTC; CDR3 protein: CASSLEPGTIQETQYF
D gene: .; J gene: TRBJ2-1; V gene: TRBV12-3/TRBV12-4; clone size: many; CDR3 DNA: TGTGCCAGCAGCAACGAGACAGGGTTAGGGGGGGTTGGCTACAATGAGCAGTTCTTC; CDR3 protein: CASSNETGLGGVGYNEQFF
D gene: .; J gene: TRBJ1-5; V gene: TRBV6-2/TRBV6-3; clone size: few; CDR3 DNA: TGTGCCAGCAGTTACGTACTGAGTAGCAATCAGCCCCAGCATTTT; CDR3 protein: CASSYVLSSNQPQHF
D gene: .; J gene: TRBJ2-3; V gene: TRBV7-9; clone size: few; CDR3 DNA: TGTGCCAGCAGCTTAAGGGACTCCCACACAGATACGCAGTATTTT; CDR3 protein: CASSLRDSHTDTQYF
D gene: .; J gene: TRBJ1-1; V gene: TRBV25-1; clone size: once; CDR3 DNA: TGTGCCAGCAGTGAAGTAGGCTTCACCGAAGCTTTCTTT; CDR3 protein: CASSEVGFTEAFF
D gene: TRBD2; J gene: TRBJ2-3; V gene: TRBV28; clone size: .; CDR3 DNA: TGTGCCAGCAGTTTCGGACTAGCGAGAAAAACCTATAGCACAGATACGCAGTATTTT; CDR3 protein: CASSFGLARKTYSTDTQYF
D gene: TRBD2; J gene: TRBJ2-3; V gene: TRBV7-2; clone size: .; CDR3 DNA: TGTGCCAGCAGCTTAGCGGGGACTAGCGGGTATACGCAGTATTTT; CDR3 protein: CASSLAGTSGYTQYF
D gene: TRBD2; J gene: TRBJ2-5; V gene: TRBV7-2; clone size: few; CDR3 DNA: TGTGCCAGCAGCCCCTTTCTAAGCTTCATGGGGCGGGGGGTTCAAGGGACCCAGTACTTC; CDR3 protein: CASSPFLSFMGRGVQGTQYF
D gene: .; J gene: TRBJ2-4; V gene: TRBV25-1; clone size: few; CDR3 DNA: TGTGCCCATTACGGCTTAGCCAAAAACATTCAGTACTTC; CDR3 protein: CAHYGLAKNIQYF
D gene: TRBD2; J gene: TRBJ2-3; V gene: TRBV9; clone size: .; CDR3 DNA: TGTGCCAGCAGTATCGGGACTAGCGGGGGGGTTAGTACGCAGTATTTT; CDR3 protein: CASSIGTSGGVSTQYF
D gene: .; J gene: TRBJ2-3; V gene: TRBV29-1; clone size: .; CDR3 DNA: TGCAGCGTTTCCCCAAGGGGGGGGCAGACAGATACGCAGTATTTT; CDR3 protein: CSVSPRGGQTDTQYF
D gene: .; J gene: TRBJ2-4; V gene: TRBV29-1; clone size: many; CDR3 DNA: TGCAGCGTTGCGGAAAACATTCAGTACTTC; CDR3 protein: CSVAENIQYF
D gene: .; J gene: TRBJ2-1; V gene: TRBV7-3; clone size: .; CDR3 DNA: TGTGCCAGCAGCCAAGGAGGGGCGAATGAGCAGTTCTTC; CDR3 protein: CASSQGGANEQFF
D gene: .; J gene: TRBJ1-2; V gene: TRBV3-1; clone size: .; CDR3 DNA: TGTGCCAGCAGCCAAGGGTCGGGAGCCACCTATGGCTACACCTTC; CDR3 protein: CASSQGSGATYGYTF
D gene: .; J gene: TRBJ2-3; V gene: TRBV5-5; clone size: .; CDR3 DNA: TGTGCCAGCCACCTGACAGCGAGCACAGATACGCAGTATTTT; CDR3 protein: CASHLTASTDTQYF
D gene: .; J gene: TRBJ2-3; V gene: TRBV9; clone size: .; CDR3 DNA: TGTGCCAGCAGCACCGTGGGGGGTATGGATGCGCAGTATTTT; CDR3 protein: CASSTVGGMDAQYF
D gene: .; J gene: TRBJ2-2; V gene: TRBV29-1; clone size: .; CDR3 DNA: TGCAGCGTTGTGGAGTCAGCGGGGGAGCTGTTTTTT; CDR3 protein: CSVVESAGELFF
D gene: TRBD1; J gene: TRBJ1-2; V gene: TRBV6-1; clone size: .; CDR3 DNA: TGTGCCAGCAGGTCAGGGGGGCTAGGCTACACCTTC; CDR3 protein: CASRSGGLGYTF
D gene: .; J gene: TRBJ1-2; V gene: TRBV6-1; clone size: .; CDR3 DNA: TGTGCCAGCAGTGGGGGACTTCTTTCTGGCTACACCTTC; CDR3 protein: CASSGGLLSGYTF
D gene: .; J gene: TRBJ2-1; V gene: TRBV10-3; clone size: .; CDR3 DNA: TGTGCCATCCAGGTTCACAATGAGCAGTTCTTC; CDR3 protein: CAIQVHNEQFF
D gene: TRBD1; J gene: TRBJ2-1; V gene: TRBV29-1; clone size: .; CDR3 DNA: TGCAGCGTTGGGCAGGGGGCCTTCAATGAGCAGTTCTTC; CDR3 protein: CSVGQGAFNEQFF
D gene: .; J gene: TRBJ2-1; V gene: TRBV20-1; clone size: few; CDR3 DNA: TGCAGTGCTAGAGGGGAGGGGGATGAGCAGTTCTTC; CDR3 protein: CSARGEGDEQFF
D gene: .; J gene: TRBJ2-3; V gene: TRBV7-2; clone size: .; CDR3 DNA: TGTGCCAGCAGCGCGAACGGACAGCTAAGCACAGATACGCAGTATTTT; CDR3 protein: CASSANGQLSTDTQYF
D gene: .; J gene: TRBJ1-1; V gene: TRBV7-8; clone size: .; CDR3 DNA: TGTGCCAGCAGCTTACGACAGAACCTGAACACTGAAGCTTTCTTT; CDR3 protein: CASSLRQNLNTEAFF
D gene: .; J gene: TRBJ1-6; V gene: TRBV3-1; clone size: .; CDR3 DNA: TGTGCCAGCAACCACCCCGGGTCGAATTCACCCCTCCACTTT; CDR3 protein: CASNHPGSNSPLHF
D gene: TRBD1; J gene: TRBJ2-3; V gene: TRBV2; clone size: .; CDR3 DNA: TGTGCCGGATGGACAGGGGACTCGACAGATACGCAGTATTTT; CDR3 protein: CAGWTGDSTDTQYF
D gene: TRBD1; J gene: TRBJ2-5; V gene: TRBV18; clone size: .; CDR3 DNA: TGTGCCAGCTCACCCATAGGTCTACCGGGACAGGGTCAAGAGACCCAGTACTTC; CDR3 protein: CASSPIGLPGQGQETQYF
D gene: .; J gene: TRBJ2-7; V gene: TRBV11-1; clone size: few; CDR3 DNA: TGTGCCAGCAGCTTTAGGTTCGGGAGCTACGAGCAGTACTTC; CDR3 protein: CASSFRFGSYEQYF
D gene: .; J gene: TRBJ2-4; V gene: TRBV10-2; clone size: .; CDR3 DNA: TGCGCCAGCAGTGAGGCGGCAAGCCTTCTAGCCAAAAACATTCAGTACTTC; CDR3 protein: CASSEAASLLAKNIQYF
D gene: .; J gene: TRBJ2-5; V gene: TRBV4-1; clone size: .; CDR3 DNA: TGCGCCAGCAGCCAAGACCGCGGCAGGACCCTGGGGGAGACCCAGTACTTC; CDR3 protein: CASSQDRGRTLGETQYF
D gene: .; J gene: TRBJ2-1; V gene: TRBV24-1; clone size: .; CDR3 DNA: TGTGCCACCAGTGACCGTGGGGTACCCACCCAGTTCTTC; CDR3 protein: CATSDRGVPTQFF
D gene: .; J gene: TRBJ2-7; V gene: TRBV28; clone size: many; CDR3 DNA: TGTGCCAGCAGTTTAGGGGACCGAGAGTACGAGCAGTACTTC; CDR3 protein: CASSLGDREYEQYF
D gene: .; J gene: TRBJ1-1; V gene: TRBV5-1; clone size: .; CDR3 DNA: TGCGCCAGCAGCTTACCTGACACCTACACTGAAGCTTTCTTT; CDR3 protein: CASSLPDTYTEAFF
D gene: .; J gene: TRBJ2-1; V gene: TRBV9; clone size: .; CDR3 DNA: TGTGCCAGCAGCGTAGAGGGCAGACTAGTTTACAATGAGCAGTTCTTC; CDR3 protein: CASSVEGRLVYNEQFF
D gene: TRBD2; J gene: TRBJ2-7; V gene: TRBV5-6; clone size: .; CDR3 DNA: TGTGCCAGCAGCGGGGGGGACTTCTCCACCGAGCAGTACTTC; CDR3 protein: CASSGGDFSTEQYF
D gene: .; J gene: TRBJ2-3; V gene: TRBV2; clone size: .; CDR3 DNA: TGTGCCAGCAGTGAAGCGCCTGGAGCAGATACGCAGTATTTT; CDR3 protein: CASSEAPGADTQYF
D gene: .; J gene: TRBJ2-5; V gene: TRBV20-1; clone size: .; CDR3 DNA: TGCAGTGCTGGGGGCAAGGGACTGAGAGAGACCCAGTACTTC; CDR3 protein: CSAGGKGLRETQYF
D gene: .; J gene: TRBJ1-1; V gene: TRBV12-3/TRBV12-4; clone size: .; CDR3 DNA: TGTGCCAGCACCCTTCACACTGAAGCTTTCTTT; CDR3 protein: CASTLHTEAFF
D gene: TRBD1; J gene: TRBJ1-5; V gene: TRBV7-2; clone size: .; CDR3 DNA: TGTGCCAGCAGCTTAGGAGACCGGGACAGCATATATAGCAATCAGCCCCGGCATTTT; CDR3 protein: CASSLGDRDSIYSNQPRHF
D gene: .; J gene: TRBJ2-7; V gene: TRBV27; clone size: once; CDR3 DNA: TGTGCCAGCAGTTTATTGGAAACGGGGGGCGCTTACAATGAGCAGTACTTC; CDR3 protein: CASSLLETGGAYNEQYF
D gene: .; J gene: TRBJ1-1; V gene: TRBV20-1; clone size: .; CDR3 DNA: TGCAGTGCTCTATTCCCAGACTTGAACACTGAAGCTTTCTTT; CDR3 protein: CSALFPDLNTEAFF
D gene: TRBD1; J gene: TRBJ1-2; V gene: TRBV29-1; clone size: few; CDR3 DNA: TGCAGCGACCTGGACAGGGGACCGGACGGCTACACCTTC; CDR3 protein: CSDLDRGPDGYTF
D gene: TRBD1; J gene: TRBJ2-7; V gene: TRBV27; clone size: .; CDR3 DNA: TGTGCCACACACTGGACAGGGAGCTACGAGCAGTACTTC; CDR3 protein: CATHWTGSYEQYF
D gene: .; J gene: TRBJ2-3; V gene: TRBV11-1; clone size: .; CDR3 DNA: TGTGCCAGCACCGAAAAACGGATAGGAAGTGGCACAGATACGCAGTATTTT; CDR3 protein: CASTEKRIGSGTDTQYF
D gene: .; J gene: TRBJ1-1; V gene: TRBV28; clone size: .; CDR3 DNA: TGTGCCAGCAGTTTATACGTCGGCACTGAAGCTTTCTTT; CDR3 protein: CASSLYVGTEAFF
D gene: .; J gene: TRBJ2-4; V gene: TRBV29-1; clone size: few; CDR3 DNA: TGCAGCGTTGCGAAGGGCCCCGAACTCGGGCAGTACTTC; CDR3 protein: CSVAKGPELGQYF
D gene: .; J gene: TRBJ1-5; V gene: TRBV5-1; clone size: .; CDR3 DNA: TGCGCCAGCAGCGCAATGGGGTTTCGCGATCAGCCCCAGCATTTT; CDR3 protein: CASSAMGFRDQPQHF